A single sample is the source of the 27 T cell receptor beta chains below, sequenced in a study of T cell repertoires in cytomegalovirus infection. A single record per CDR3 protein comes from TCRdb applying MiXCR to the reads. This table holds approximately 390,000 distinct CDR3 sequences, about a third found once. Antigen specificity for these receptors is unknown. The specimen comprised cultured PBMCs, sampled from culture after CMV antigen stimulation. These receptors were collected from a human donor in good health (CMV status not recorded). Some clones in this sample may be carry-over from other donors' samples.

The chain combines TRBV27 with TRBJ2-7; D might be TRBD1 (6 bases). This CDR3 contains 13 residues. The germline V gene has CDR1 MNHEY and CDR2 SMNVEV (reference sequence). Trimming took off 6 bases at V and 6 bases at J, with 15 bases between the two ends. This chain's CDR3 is CASRPEQGFEQYF. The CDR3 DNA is TGTGCCAGCAGACCCGAACAGGGTTTCGAGCAGTACTTC.

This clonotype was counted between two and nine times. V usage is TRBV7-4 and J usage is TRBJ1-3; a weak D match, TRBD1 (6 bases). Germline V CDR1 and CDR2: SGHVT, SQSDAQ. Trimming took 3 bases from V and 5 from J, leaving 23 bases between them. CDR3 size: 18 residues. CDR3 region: CASSFLAKEDSKRNTIYF. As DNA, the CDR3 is TGTGCCAGCAGCTTCCTTGCAAAAGAGGACAGTAAAAGAAACACCATATATTTT.

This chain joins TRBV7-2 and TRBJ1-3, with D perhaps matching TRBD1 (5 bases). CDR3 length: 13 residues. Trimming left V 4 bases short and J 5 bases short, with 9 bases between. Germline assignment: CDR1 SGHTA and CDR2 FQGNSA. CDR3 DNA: TGTGCCAGCAGCTCAGGGATTAGAAACACCATATATTTT. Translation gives CASSSGIRNTIYF.

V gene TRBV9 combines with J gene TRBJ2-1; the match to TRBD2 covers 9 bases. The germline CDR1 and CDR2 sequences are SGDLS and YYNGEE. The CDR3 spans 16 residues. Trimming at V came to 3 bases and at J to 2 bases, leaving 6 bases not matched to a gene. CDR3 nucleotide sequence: TGTGCCAGCAGCGAGACGGCGGGAGGGACCTACAATGAGCAGTTCTTC. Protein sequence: CASSETAGGTYNEQFF. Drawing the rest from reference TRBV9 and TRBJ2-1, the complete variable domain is DSGVTQTPKHLITATGQRVTLRCSPRSGDLSVYWYQQSLDQGLQFLIQYYNGEERAKGNILERFSAQQFPDLHSELNLSSLELGDSALYFCASSETAGGTYNEQFFGPGTRLTVL.

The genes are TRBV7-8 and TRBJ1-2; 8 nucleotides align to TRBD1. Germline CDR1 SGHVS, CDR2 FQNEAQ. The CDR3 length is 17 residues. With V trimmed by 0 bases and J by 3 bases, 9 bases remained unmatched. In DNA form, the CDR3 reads TGTGCCAGCAGCTTAGCGCTGGCAGGGGGCTCTCACTATGGCTACACCTTC. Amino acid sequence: CASSLALAGGSHYGYTF.

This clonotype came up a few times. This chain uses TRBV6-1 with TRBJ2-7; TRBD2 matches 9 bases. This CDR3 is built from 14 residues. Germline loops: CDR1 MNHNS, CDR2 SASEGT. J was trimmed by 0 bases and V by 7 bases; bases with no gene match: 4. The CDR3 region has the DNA TGTGCCAGCACGGCGGGAGGGAGCTCCTACGAGCAGTACGTC. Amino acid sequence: CASTAGGSSYEQYV.

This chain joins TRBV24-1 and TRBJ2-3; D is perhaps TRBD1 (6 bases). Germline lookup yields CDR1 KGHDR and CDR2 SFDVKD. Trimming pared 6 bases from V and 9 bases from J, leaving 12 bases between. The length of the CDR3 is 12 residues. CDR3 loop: CATSLSQGTQYF. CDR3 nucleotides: TGTGCCACCAGTTTATCACAGGGCACGCAGTATTTT.

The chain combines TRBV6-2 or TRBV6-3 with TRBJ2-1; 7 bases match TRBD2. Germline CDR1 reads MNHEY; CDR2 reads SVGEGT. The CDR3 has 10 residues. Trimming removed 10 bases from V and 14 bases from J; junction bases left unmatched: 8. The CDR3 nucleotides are TGTGCCATTACTCTAGCGGACAAGTTCTTC. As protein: CAITLADKFF.

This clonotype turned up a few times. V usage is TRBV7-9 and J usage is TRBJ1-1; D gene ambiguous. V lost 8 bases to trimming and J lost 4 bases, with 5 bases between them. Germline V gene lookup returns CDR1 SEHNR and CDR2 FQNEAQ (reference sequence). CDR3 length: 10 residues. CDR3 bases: TGTGCCAGCTCGGGCACTGAAGCTTTCTTT. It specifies CASSGTEAFF. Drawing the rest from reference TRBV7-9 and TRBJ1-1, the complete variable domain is DTGVSQNPRHKITKRGQNVTFRCDPISEHNRLYWYRQTLGQGPEFLTYFQNEAQLEKSRLLSDRFSAERPKGSFSTLEIQRTEQGDSAMYLCASSGTEAFFGQGTRLTVV.

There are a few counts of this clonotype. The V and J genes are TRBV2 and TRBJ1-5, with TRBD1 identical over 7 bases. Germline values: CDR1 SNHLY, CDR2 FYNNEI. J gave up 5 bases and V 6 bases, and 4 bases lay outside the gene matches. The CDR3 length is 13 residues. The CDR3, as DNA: TGTGCCAGCAGCGGACAGGCCGATCAGCCCCAGCATTTT. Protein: CASSGQADQPQHF. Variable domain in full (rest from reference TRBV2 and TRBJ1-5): EPEVTQTPSHQVTQMGQEVILRCVPISNHLYFYWYRQILGQKVEFLVSFYNNEISEKSEIFDDQFSVERPDGSNFTLKIRSTKLEDSAMYFCASSGQADQPQHFGDGTRLSIL.

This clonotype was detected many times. The CDR3 DNA reads TGTGCCAGCAGTGAAGCGGACAGGGTGGGTAATGGCTACACCTTC. This codes for CASSEADRVGNGYTF. The gene calls are TRBV6-1 and TRBJ1-2; 8 nucleotides agree with TRBD1. Per germline, CDR1 MNHNS and CDR2 SASEGT. There are 15 residues in the CDR3. V lost 0 bases and J lost 6; bases outside the gene matches: 6.

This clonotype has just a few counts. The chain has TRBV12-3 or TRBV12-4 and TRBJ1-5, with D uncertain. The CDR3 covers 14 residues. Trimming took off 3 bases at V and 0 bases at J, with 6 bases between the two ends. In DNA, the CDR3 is TGTGCCAGCAGTTTTTGGGTTAGCAATCAGCCCCAGCATTTT. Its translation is CASSFWVSNQPQHF.

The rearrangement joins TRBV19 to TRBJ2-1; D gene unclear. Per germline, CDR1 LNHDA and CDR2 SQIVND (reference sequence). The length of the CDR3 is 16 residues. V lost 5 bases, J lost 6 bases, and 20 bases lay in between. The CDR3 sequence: CASSSRHSRAGNEQFF. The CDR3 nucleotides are TGTGCCAGTAGTTCCAGACACTCCCGGGCTGGCAATGAGCAGTTCTTC.

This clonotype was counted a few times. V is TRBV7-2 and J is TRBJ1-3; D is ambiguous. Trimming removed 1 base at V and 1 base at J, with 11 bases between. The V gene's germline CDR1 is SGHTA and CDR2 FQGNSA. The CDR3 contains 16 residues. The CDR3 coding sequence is TGTGCCAGCAGCTTAGATCGGCCTTTTTCTGGAAACACCATATATTTT. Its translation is CASSLDRPFSGNTIYF.

The CDR3 DNA sequence: TGTGCCAGCAGCTACACTAGCGGGAAGGACAGTGAGCAGTTCTTC. This sequence encodes CASSYTSGKDSEQFF. This chain links TRBV7-6 with TRBJ2-1; 10 bases match TRBD2. Trimming took 4 bases from V and 9 from J; bases not matched to a gene: 9. CDR3 length equals 15 residues. Germline V gives CDR1 SGHVS, CDR2 FNYEAQ.

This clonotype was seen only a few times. The DNA for the CDR3 is TGTGCCAGCCACGGAGGGCGGGAATTGTCGGCAGATACGCAGTATTTT. Encoded protein: CASHGGRELSADTQYF. The rearrangement uses TRBV2 and TRBJ2-3; tentative D call: TRBD2 (6 bases). Germline V gene data show CDR1 as SNHLY and CDR2 as FYNNEI. The V end was cut by 8 bases, the J end by 4 bases, with 22 bases between. CDR3 size: 16 residues.

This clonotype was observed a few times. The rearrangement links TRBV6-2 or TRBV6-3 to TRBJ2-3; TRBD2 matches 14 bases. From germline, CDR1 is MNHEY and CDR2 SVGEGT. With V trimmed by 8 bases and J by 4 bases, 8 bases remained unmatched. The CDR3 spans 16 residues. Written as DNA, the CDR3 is TGTGCCAGCTCGAAGGGACTAGCGGGAGTCGCAGATACGCAGTATTTT. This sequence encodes CASSKGLAGVADTQYF.

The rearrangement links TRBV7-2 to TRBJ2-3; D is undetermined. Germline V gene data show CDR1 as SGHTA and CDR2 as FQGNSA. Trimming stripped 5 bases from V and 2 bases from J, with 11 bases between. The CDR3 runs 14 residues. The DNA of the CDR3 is TGTGCCAGCAGCCCCATGCCAATCACAGATACGCAGTATTTT. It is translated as CASSPMPITDTQYF.

The CDR3 is CASSLGGQAFGYTF. Here the CDR3 DNA reads TGTGCCAGCAGCTTAGGAGGACAGGCTTTTGGCTACACCTTC. V and J are TRBV11-3 and TRBJ1-2; 7 bases line up with TRBD1. In germline, CDR1 is SGHNT, CDR2 YENEEA. This CDR3 has 14 amino acids. Trimming cost V 1 base and J 7 bases; bases outside gene matches: 6.

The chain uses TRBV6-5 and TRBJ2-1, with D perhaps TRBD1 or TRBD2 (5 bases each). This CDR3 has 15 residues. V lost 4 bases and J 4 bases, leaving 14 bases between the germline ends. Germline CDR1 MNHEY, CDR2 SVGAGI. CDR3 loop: CASSFRDGAYNEQFF. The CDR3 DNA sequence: TGTGCCAGCAGTTTCCGGGACGGCGCGTACAATGAGCAGTTCTTC.

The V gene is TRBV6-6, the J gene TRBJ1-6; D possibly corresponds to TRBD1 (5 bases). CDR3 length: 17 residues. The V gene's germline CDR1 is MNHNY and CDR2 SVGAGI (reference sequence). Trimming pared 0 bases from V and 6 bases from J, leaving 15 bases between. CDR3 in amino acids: CASSYSVGAGLNSPLHF. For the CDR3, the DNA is TGTGCCAGCAGTTACTCGGTTGGCGCGGGGCTTAATTCACCCCTCCACTTT.

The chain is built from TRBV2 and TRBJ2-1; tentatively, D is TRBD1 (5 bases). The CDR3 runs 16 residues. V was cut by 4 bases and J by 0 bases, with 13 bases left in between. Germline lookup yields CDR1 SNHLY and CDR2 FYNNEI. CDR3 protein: CASSADSLSSYNEQFF. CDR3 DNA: TGTGCCAGCAGTGCCGACAGCCTGAGCTCCTACAATGAGCAGTTCTTC.

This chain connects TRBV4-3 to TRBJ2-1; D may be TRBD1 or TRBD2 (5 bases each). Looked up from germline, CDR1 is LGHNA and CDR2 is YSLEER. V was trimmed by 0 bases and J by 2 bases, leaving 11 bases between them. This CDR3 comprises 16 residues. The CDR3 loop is CASSQEFRDPYNEQFF. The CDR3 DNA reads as TGCGCCAGCAGCCAAGAGTTTAGGGACCCCTACAATGAGCAGTTCTTC.

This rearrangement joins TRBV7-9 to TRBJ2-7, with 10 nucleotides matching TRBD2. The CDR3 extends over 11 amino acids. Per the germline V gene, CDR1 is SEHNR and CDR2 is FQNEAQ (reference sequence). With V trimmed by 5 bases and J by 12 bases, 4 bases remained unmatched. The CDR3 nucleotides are TGTGCCAGCAGCGCGGGACTAGCGTTGTACGTC. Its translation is CASSAGLALYV.

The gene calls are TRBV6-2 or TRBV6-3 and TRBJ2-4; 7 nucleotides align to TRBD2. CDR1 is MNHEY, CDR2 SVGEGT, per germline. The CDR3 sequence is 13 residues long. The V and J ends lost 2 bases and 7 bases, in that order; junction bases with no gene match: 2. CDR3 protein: CASSYAGENIQYF. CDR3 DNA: TGTGCCAGCAGTTACGCGGGGGAGAACATTCAGTACTTC.

CDR3 sequence reads: CASSMASGSVYEQYF. CDR3 bases: TGTGCCAGCAGCATGGCTAGCGGGAGTGTCTACGAGCAGTACTTC. The chain joins TRBV11-2 to TRBJ2-7; TRBD2 aligns across 10 bases. Germline CDR1 and CDR2: SGHAT and FQNNGV. This CDR3 is built from 15 residues. V dropped 5 bases and J dropped 3; count of bases not matched to a gene: 7. Drawing the rest from reference TRBV11-2 and TRBJ2-7, the complete variable domain is EAGVAQSPRYKIIEKRQSVAFWCNPISGHATLYWYQQILGQGPKLLIQFQNNGVVDDSQLPKDRFSAERLKGVDSTLKIQPAKLEDSAVYLCASSMASGSVYEQYFGPGTRLTVT.

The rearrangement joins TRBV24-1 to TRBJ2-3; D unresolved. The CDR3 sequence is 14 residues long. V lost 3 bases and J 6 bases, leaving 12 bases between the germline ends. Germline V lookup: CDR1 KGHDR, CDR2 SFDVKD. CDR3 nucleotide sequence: TGTGCCACCAGTGATCGGATGGTGTCTGATACGCAGTATTTT. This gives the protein CATSDRMVSDTQYF.